This T cell receptor (beta chain) was profiled in a study of cytomegalovirus exposure and HLA in healthy donors. General study findings and limits: A prior analysis recorded that most TCR beta V segments were productive about 87% or about 30% of the time.

60 Vbeta and 13 Jbeta primers were used in PCR. Measured with immunoSEQ multiplex PCR; TCRdb has only the in-frame clones, and not every one. The sample holds around 260,000 clones, 80% seen once. Germline CDR1 and CDR2: SGHKS and YYEKEE (reference sequence). The V end lost 2 bases, the J end lost 3 bases, and 12 bases lay between the germline ends. CDR3 length: 14 residues. As regards this clone: Its target is unknown.

This receptor was obtained from a girl aged 2 to 10 in good health and CMV-seronegative. Sequencing was done on a sample of PBMCs. This chain links TRBV5-5 with TRBJ2-7; no firm D call. DNA for the CDR3: TGTGCCAGCAGCTTAGCCGTCGTTTTCTACGAGCAGTACTTC. This codes for CASSLAVVFYEQYF.